These T cell receptor beta chains were read from a single sample in a study of T cells after yellow fever vaccination. TCRdb re-called the 5' RACE reads through MiXCR, storing one row per CDR3 protein. This table has 600,000 to 750,000 distinct CDR3 sequences, roughly 12% appearing once. The input for sequencing was PBMCs, taken on the day of the yellow fever booster vaccination. All receptors come from a man aged 25 to 40 who received the YFV17D yellow fever vaccine. CDR3s include the opening cysteine and the closing phenylalanine or tryptophan. A D gene is named only where the DNA matches it firmly. A clone size is listed for some rows: how often the clone was seen (once, few, many), or a class if it is expanded.

d_gene: TRBD1; v_gene: TRBV25-1; j_gene: TRBJ2-7; abundance: few; CDR3nt: TGTGCCAGCAGTGAATTCTTTCGGACAGGGGAGAAATACGAGCAGTACTTC; CDR3aa: CASSEFFRTGEKYEQYF
d_gene: .; v_gene: TRBV20-1; j_gene: TRBJ2-7; abundance: few; CDR3nt: TGCAGTGCTAGAGTAAGGGGCTTGGGGACTGGGGAGCAGTACTTC; CDR3aa: CSARVRGLGTGEQYF
d_gene: .; v_gene: TRBV28; j_gene: TRBJ2-4; abundance: .; CDR3nt: TGTGCCAGCAGTACCCTCGGACTGTTTAAGCAGTACTTC; CDR3aa: CASSTLGLFKQYF
d_gene: .; v_gene: TRBV7-9; j_gene: TRBJ1-1; abundance: .; CDR3nt: TGTGCCAGCAGCTCCAAGCCCACTGAAGCTTTCTTT; CDR3aa: CASSSKPTEAFF
d_gene: TRBD1; v_gene: TRBV7-2; j_gene: TRBJ1-2; abundance: .; CDR3nt: TGTGCCAGCAGCTCCTACCTGGGACAGGGAAATGGCTACACCTTC; CDR3aa: CASSSYLGQGNGYTF
d_gene: .; v_gene: TRBV20-1; j_gene: TRBJ2-5; abundance: .; CDR3nt: TGCAGTGCTAGAGATTCCCGGACACCTCAGACCCAGTACTTC; CDR3aa: CSARDSRTPQTQYF
d_gene: .; v_gene: TRBV10-3; j_gene: TRBJ2-5; abundance: .; CDR3nt: TGTGCCATCAGTACCGATTCCCCGGAGACCCAGTACTTC; CDR3aa: CAISTDSPETQYF
d_gene: TRBD2; v_gene: TRBV25-1; j_gene: TRBJ2-7; abundance: many; CDR3nt: TGTGCCAGCAGTTATAGCGGGAGCGAGCAGTACTTC; CDR3aa: CASSYSGSEQYF
d_gene: .; v_gene: TRBV7-2; j_gene: TRBJ1-2; abundance: few; CDR3nt: TGTGCCAGCAGCTTAGGTCGTGAACCTGGCTACACCTTC; CDR3aa: CASSLGREPGYTF
d_gene: TRBD2; v_gene: TRBV29-1; j_gene: TRBJ2-1; abundance: .; CDR3nt: TGCAGCGGGGCGGGACTAGCGTATGACAATGAGCAGTTCTTC; CDR3aa: CSGAGLAYDNEQFF
d_gene: .; v_gene: TRBV20-1; j_gene: TRBJ2-2; abundance: few; CDR3nt: TGCAGTGCTGGTCGGGACTCTGCGGATACCGGGGAGCTGTTTTTT; CDR3aa: CSAGRDSADTGELFF
d_gene: .; v_gene: TRBV12-3/TRBV12-4; j_gene: TRBJ2-1; abundance: .; CDR3nt: TGTGCCAGCAGTTTGGGCAGGCTGGGCGAGGGTGAGCAGTTCTTC; CDR3aa: CASSLGRLGEGEQFF
d_gene: .; v_gene: TRBV14; j_gene: TRBJ2-1; abundance: once; CDR3nt: TGTGCCAGCAGCCAAGAGAGCGACAATGAGCAGTTCTTC; CDR3aa: CASSQESDNEQFF
d_gene: TRBD1; v_gene: TRBV7-8; j_gene: TRBJ2-5; abundance: few; CDR3nt: TGTGCCAGCAGCTCGAGTAGGGGGCGGCAAGAGACCCAGTACTTC; CDR3aa: CASSSSRGRQETQYF
d_gene: TRBD1; v_gene: TRBV5-5; j_gene: TRBJ2-7; abundance: few; CDR3nt: TGTGCCAGCAGCTTGACGACAGGGCTTCTCGTCTACGAGCAGTACTTC; CDR3aa: CASSLTTGLLVYEQYF
d_gene: .; v_gene: TRBV9; j_gene: TRBJ2-2; abundance: few; CDR3nt: TGTGCCAGCAGCGTGACCGGGACTTACACCGGGGAGCTGTTTTTT; CDR3aa: CASSVTGTYTGELFF
d_gene: .; v_gene: TRBV7-9; j_gene: TRBJ1-2; abundance: .; CDR3nt: TGTGCCAGCAGCCCGGACGAGGATGGCTACACCTTC; CDR3aa: CASSPDEDGYTF
d_gene: TRBD1; v_gene: TRBV6-2/TRBV6-3; j_gene: TRBJ2-7; abundance: .; CDR3nt: TGTGCCAGCAGGGAGACCGGGACAGGGGCGACTTCGCAGTACTTC; CDR3aa: CASRETGTGATSQYF
d_gene: .; v_gene: TRBV5-1; j_gene: TRBJ1-1; abundance: few; CDR3nt: TGCGCCAGCAGCTCCGAGTCCCCAGGGATGGCTTTCTTT; CDR3aa: CASSSESPGMAFF
d_gene: TRBD1; v_gene: TRBV7-9; j_gene: TRBJ1-6; abundance: .; CDR3nt: TGTGCCAGCAGCCCAGCAGGGACAGGGTTGAATTCACCCCTCCACTTT; CDR3aa: CASSPAGTGLNSPLHF
d_gene: TRBD1; v_gene: TRBV18; j_gene: TRBJ2-7; abundance: few; CDR3nt: TGTGCCAGCTCACCACCGGACAGGGTATACGAGCAGTACTTC; CDR3aa: CASSPPDRVYEQYF
d_gene: .; v_gene: TRBV4-3; j_gene: TRBJ2-3; abundance: .; CDR3nt: TGCGCCAGCAGCCACCGAGACGGTTCTAGCACAGATACGCAGTATTTT; CDR3aa: CASSHRDGSSTDTQYF
d_gene: TRBD2; v_gene: TRBV20-1; j_gene: TRBJ2-7; abundance: few; CDR3nt: TGCAGTGCTAGTCGCACTAGCGAGGTCGAGCAGTACTTC; CDR3aa: CSASRTSEVEQYF
d_gene: TRBD2; v_gene: TRBV9; j_gene: TRBJ2-7; abundance: .; CDR3nt: TGTGCCAGCAGCGTAGATAGCGGGAGTGCTTACGAGCAGTACTTC; CDR3aa: CASSVDSGSAYEQYF
d_gene: TRBD2; v_gene: TRBV7-6; j_gene: TRBJ2-2; abundance: .; CDR3nt: TGTGCCAGCAGCCTTCTGAGCGGGGGTGGCGGGGAGCTGTTTTTT; CDR3aa: CASSLLSGGGGELFF
d_gene: TRBD2; v_gene: TRBV24-1; j_gene: TRBJ2-5; abundance: few; CDR3nt: TGTGCCACCAGTGACGTTACTAGCGATCAAGAGACCCAGTACTTC; CDR3aa: CATSDVTSDQETQYF
d_gene: .; v_gene: TRBV30; j_gene: TRBJ1-4; abundance: .; CDR3nt: TGTGCCTGGAGTCCTCAGGATAATGAAAAACTGTTTTTT; CDR3aa: CAWSPQDNEKLFF
d_gene: .; v_gene: TRBV15; j_gene: TRBJ1-4; abundance: few; CDR3nt: TGTGCCACCAGCAGAGATCAAAGGGATAAACTGTTTTTT; CDR3aa: CATSRDQRDKLFF
d_gene: TRBD1; v_gene: TRBV4-1; j_gene: TRBJ1-2; abundance: few; CDR3nt: TGCGCCAGCAGCCAAATAGGGGGCTACCTCTCTGGCTACACCTTC; CDR3aa: CASSQIGGYLSGYTF
d_gene: TRBD2; v_gene: TRBV3-1; j_gene: TRBJ2-1; abundance: few; CDR3nt: TGTGCCAGCAGCCGCGGGACTAGCGGGGGGAACAATGAGCAGTTCTTC; CDR3aa: CASSRGTSGGNNEQFF
d_gene: .; v_gene: TRBV12-5; j_gene: TRBJ2-5; abundance: .; CDR3nt: TGTGCTAGTGGTGCCTTAGGGACCCAGTACTTC; CDR3aa: CASGALGTQYF
d_gene: .; v_gene: TRBV18; j_gene: TRBJ1-4; abundance: .; CDR3nt: TGTGCCAGCTCACCCAGGGAAAACGGCGAAAAACTGTTTTTT; CDR3aa: CASSPRENGEKLFF
d_gene: .; v_gene: TRBV12-3/TRBV12-4; j_gene: TRBJ1-5; abundance: few; CDR3nt: TGTGCCAGCAGCTACAGGAATAGCAATCAGCCCCAGCATTTT; CDR3aa: CASSYRNSNQPQHF
d_gene: .; v_gene: TRBV7-6; j_gene: TRBJ2-7; abundance: .; CDR3nt: TGTGCCAGCAGCTTAGCGTATCAGGACTGGGATAGCTCCTACGAGCAGTACTTC; CDR3aa: CASSLAYQDWDSSYEQYF
d_gene: TRBD2; v_gene: TRBV6-1; j_gene: TRBJ2-7; abundance: few; CDR3nt: TGTGCCAGCACCCGCGGACTAGCGGACTACGAGCAGTACTTC; CDR3aa: CASTRGLADYEQYF
d_gene: .; v_gene: TRBV3-1; j_gene: TRBJ2-5; abundance: .; CDR3nt: TGTGCCAGCACCATGGGAGAGGCCGGGGGTGAGACCCAGTACTTC; CDR3aa: CASTMGEAGGETQYF
d_gene: .; v_gene: TRBV7-6; j_gene: TRBJ2-7; abundance: .; CDR3nt: TGTGCCAGCAGCTTAGGGTCGGGGAACTCCCACTCCGAGCAGTACTTC; CDR3aa: CASSLGSGNSHSEQYF
d_gene: .; v_gene: TRBV11-2; j_gene: TRBJ2-3; abundance: .; CDR3nt: TGTGCCAGCATGGACACCACCACAGATACGCAGTATTTT; CDR3aa: CASMDTTTDTQYF
d_gene: TRBD2; v_gene: TRBV4-2; j_gene: TRBJ2-1; abundance: few; CDR3nt: TGTGCCAGCAGCCAATTCGCGAGGGCTAGCGGGAGGAGTGAGCAGTTCTTC; CDR3aa: CASSQFARASGRSEQFF
d_gene: TRBD1; v_gene: TRBV4-2; j_gene: TRBJ2-1; abundance: .; CDR3nt: TGTGCCAGCAGGTCCGGGACAGCCGAGATTAAGGGCTACAATGAGCAGTTCTTC; CDR3aa: CASRSGTAEIKGYNEQFF